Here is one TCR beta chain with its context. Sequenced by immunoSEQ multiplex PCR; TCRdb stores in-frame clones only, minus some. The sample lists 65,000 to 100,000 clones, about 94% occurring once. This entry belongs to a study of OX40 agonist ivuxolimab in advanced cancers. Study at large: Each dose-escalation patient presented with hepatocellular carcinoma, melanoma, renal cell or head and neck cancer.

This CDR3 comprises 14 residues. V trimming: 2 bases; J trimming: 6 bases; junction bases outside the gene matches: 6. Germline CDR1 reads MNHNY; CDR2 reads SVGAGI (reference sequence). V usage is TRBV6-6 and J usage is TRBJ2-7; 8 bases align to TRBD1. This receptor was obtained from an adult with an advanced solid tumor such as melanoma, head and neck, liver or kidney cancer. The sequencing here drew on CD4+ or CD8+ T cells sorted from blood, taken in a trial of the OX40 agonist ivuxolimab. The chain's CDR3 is CASSYPDREAEQYF. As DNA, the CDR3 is TGTGCCAGCAGTTACCCGGACAGGGAAGCCGAGCAGTACTTC.